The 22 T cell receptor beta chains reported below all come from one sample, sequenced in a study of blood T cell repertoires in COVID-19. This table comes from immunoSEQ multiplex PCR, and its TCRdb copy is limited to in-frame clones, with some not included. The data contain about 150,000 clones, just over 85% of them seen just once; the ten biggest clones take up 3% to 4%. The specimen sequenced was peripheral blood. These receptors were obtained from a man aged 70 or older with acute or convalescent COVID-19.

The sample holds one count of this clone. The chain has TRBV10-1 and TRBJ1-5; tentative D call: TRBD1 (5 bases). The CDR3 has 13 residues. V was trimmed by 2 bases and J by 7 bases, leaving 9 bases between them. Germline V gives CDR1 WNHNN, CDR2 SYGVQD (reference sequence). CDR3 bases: TGCGCCAGCAGTGAGGCTCAGGGCCAGCCCCAGCATTTT. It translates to CASSEAQGQPQHF.

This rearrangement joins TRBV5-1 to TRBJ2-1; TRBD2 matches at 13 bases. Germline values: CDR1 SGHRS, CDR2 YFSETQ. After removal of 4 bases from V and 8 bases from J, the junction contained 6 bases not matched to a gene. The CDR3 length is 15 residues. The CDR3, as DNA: TGCGCCAGCAGCATAGGACTAGCGGGAGTTGATGAGCAGTTCTTC. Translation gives CASSIGLAGVDEQFF.

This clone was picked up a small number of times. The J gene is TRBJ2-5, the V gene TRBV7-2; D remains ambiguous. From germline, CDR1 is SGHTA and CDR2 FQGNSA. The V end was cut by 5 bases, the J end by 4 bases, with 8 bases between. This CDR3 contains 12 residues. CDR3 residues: CASSPGSETQYF. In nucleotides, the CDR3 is TGTGCCAGCAGCCCCGGTTCAGAGACCCAGTACTTC.

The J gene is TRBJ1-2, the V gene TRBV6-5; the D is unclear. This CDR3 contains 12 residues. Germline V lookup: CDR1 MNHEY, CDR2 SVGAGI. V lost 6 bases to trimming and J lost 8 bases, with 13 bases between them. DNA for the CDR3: TGTGCCAGCAGGTCGGGAGGGAAGGGCTACACCTTC. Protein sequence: CASRSGGKGYTF.

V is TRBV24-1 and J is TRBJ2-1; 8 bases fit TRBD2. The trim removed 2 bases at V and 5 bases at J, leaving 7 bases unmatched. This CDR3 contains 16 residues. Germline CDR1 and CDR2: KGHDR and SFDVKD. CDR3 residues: CATSDSGGSPHNEQFF. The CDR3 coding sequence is TGTGCCACCAGTGATTCGGGAGGGTCTCCCCACAATGAGCAGTTCTTC.

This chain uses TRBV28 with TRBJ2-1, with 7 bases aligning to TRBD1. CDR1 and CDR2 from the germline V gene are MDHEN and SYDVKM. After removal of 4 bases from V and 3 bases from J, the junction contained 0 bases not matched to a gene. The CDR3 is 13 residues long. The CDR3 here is CASSWDSYNEQFF. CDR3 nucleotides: TGTGCCAGCAGTTGGGACAGCTACAATGAGCAGTTCTTC.

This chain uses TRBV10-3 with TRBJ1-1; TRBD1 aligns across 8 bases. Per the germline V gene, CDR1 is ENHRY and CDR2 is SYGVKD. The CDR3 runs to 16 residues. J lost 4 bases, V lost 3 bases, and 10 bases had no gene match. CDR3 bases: TGTGCCATCAGTGACCCCCCGCAGGGGGCAAGCACTGAAGCTTTCTTT. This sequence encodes CAISDPPQGASTEAFF.

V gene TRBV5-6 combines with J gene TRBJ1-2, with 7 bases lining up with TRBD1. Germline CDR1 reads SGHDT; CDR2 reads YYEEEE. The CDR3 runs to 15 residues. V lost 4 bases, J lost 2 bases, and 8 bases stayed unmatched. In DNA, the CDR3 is TGTGCCAGCAGCCGGACCGGGACAGAGAACTATGGCTACACCTTC. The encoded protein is CASSRTGTENYGYTF.

CDR3 protein: CASSKLAGDTDTQYF. The CDR3 DNA reads TGTGCCAGCAGCAAACTAGCGGGTGATACAGATACGCAGTATTTT. The chain is built from TRBV9 and TRBJ2-3; 9 bases are shared with TRBD2. Trimming at V came to 4 bases and at J to 3 bases, leaving 6 bases not matched to a gene. Germline-derived CDR1 and CDR2 are SGDLS and YYNGEE. The CDR3 is 15 residues long.

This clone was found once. In nucleotides, the CDR3 is TGTGCCACCAGCAGGCTAGCGGGAGGATACTATGAGCAGTTCTTC. Translated, it gives CATSRLAGGYYEQFF. The rearrangement joins TRBV15 to TRBJ2-1, with 11 bases identical to TRBD2. The germline gives CDR1 LNHNV, CDR2 YYDKDF (reference sequence). This CDR3 contains 15 residues. V shed 3 bases, J shed 8 bases, and the junction held 6 bases outside the gene matches.

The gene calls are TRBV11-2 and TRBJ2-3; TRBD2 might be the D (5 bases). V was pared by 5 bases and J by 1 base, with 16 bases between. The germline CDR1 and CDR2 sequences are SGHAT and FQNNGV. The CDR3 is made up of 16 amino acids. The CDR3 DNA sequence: TGTGCCAGCAGCGACCACGTCGGGGTCGGCACAGATACGCAGTATTTT. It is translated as CASSDHVGVGTDTQYF.

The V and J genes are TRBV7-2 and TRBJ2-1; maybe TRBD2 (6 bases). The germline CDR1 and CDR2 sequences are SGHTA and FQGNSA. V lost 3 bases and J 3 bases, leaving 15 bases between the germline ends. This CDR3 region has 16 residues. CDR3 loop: CASSFPSRLVYNEQFF. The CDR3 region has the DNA TGTGCCAGCAGCTTCCCATCCCGACTAGTCTACAATGAGCAGTTCTTC.

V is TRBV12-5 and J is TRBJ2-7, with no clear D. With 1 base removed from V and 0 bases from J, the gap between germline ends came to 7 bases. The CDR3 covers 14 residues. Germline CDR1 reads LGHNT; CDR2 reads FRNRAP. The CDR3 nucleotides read TGTGCTAGTGGTTTGGACCGGAGCTCCTACGAGCAGTACTTC. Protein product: CASGLDRSSYEQYF.

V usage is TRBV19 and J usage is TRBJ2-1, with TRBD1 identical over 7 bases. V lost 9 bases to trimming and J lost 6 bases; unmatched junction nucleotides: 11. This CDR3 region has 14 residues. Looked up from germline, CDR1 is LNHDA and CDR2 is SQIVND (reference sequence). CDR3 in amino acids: CASAYRGWGNEQFF. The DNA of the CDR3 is TGTGCCAGCGCCTACAGGGGATGGGGCAATGAGCAGTTCTTC.

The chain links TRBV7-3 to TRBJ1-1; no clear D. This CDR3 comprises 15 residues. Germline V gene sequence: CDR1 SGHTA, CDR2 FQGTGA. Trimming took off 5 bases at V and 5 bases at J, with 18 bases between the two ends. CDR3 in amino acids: CASSLNRMTWTEAFF. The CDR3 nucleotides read TGTGCCAGCAGCCTAAACCGCATGACTTGGACTGAAGCTTTCTTT.

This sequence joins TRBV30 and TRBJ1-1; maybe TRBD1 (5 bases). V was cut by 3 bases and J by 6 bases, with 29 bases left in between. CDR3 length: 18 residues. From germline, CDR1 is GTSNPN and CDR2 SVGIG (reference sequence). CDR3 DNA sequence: TGTGCCTGGAGCGAACCCCGCGGCAGGGCGAGGAAAGTTGCTGAAGCTTTCTTT. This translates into CAWSEPRGRARKVAEAFF.

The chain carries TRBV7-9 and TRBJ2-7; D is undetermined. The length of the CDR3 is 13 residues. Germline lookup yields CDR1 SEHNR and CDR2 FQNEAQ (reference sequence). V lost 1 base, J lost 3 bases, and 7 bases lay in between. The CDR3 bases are TGTGCCAGCAGCTTAGTTTGGAGCTACGAGCAGTACTTC. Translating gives CASSLVWSYEQYF.

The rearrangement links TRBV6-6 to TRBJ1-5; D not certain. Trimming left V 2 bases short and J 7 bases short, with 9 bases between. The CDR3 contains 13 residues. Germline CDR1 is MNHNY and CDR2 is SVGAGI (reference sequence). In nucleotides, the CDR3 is TGTGCCAGCAGTTACCTCCCGGGACAGCCCCAGCATTTT. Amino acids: CASSYLPGQPQHF.

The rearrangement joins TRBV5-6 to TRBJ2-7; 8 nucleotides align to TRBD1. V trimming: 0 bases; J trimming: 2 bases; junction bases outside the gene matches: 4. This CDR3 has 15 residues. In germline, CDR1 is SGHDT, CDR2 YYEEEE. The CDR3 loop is CASSLVGQGTYEQYF. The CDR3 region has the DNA TGTGCCAGCAGCTTGGTCGGACAGGGAACCTACGAGCAGTACTTC.

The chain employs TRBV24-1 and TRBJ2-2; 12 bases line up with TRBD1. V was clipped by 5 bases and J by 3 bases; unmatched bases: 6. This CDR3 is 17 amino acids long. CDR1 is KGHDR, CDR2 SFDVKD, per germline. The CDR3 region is CATSAQGQGADTGELFF. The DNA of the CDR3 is TGTGCCACCAGTGCCCAGGGACAGGGGGCGGACACCGGGGAGCTGTTTTTT.

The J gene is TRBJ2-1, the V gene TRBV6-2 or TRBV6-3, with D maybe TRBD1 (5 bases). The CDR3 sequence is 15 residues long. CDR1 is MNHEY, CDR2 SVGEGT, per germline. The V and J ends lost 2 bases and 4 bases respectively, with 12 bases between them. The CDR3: CASSYIDQGYNEQFF. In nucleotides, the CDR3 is TGTGCCAGCAGTTACATCGATCAGGGTTACAATGAGCAGTTCTTC.

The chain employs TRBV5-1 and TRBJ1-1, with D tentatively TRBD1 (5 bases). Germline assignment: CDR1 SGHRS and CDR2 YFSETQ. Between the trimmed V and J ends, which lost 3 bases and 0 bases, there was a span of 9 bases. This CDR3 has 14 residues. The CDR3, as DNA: TGCGCCAGCAGCTACACAGGCATGAACACTGAAGCTTTCTTT. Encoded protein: CASSYTGMNTEAFF.